There are a few counts of the clone carrying this T cell receptor (beta chain). The antigen is not known. The data are from a study of T cells after yellow fever vaccination. Study background: Low-cell-number fractions were prepared with SMART-Seq v4 Ultra Low Input. Study-wide results and limits: Most clones from primary vaccination resurfaced after the booster (nearly 97% CD4, around 90% CD8). Peaking on day 5 versus 15, the secondary response was faster but weaker.

CDR3 length: 12 amino acids. CDR1 is DFQATT and CDR2 is SNEGSKA in the germline V gene (reference sequence). Trimming left V 1 base short and J 3 bases short, with 6 bases between. TCR cDNA was made by 5'RACE template switching, adding a universal primer site and UMIs. Using its own MiXCR run on the 5' RACE reads, TCRdb lists one record per CDR3 protein. The sample contains a few hundred thousand distinct CDR3 sequences, about 19% of which appear only once. The input for sequencing was PBMCs, taken before the yellow fever booster vaccination. The chain recombines TRBV20-1 with TRBJ1-1, with D perhaps TRBD1 (5 bases). This TCR was sampled from a young man who received the YFV17D yellow fever vaccine. The chain's CDR3 is CSARGGDTEAFF. CDR3 bases: TGCAGTGCTAGAGGGGGGGACACTGAAGCTTTCTTT.